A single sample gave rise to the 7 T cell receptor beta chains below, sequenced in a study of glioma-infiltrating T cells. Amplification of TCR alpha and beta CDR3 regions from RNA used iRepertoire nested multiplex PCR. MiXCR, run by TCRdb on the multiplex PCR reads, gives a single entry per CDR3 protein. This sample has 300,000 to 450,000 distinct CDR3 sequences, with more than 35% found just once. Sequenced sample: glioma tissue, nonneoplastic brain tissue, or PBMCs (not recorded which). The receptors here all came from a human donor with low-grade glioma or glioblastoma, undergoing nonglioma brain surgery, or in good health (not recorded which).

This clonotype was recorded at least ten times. This chain's CDR3 is CASSLTGPSYEQYF. In DNA, the CDR3 is TGTGCCAGCAGTTTAACAGGGCCCTCCTACGAGCAGTACTTC. The chain couples TRBV6-1 to TRBJ2-7; maybe TRBD1 (6 bases). Per the germline V gene, CDR1 is MNHNS and CDR2 is SASEGT. The V end lost 5 bases, the J end lost 0 bases, and 11 bases lay between the germline ends. CDR3 length: 14 residues.

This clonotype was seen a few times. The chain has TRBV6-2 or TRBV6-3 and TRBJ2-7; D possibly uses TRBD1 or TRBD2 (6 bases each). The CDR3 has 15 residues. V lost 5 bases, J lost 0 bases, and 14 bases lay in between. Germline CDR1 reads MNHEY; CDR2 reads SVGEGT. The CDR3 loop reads CASSTDGGSSYEQYF. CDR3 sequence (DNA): TGTGCCAGCAGTACCGACGGGGGCAGCTCCTACGAGCAGTACTTC.

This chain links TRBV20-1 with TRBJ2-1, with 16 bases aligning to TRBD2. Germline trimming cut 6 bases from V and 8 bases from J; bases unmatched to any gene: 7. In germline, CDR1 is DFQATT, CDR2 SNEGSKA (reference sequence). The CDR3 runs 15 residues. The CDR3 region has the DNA TGCAGTGCGGCCGGGACTAGCGGGAGGGTTGATGAGCAGTTCTTC. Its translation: CSAAGTSGRVDEQFF.

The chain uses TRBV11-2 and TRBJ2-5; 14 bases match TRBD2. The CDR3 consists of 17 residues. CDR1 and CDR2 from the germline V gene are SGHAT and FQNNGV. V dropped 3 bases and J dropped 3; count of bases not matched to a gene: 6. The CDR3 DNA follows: TGTGCCAGCAGCTTGATGCCGGGACTAGCGGGAGAAGAGACCCAGTACTTC. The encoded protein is CASSLMPGLAGEETQYF.

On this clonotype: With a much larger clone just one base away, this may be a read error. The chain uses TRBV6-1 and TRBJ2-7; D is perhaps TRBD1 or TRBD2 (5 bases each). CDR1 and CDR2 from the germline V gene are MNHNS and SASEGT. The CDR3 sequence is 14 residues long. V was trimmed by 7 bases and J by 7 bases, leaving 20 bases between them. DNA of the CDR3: TGTGCCAGCATCCCTCCAAGGGACCTGGGGGAGCAGTACTTC. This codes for CASIPPRDLGEQYF.

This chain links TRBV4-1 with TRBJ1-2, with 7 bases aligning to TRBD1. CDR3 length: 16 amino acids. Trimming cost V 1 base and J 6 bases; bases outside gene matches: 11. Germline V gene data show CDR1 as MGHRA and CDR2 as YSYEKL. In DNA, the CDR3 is TGCGCCAGCAGCCAAGGGCCCGGACAGGAAGGGAATGGCTACACCTTC. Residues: CASSQGPGQEGNGYTF.

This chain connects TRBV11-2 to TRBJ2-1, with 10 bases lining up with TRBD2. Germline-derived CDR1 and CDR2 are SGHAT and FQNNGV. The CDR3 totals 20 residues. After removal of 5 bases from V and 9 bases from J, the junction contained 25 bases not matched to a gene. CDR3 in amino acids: CASSPTSSLAGVPQRGEQFF. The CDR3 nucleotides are TGTGCCAGCAGCCCAACCTCTAGTCTAGCGGGAGTACCCCAGCGGGGTGAGCAGTTCTTC.